These 15 T cell receptor beta chains were sequenced from one sample in a study of somatic mutations in cytotoxic T cells in rheumatoid arthritis. Produced via immunoSEQ multiplex PCR; TCRdb's table is partial and in-frame only. Of 15,000 to 20,000 clones listed, about 73% are singletons. Material for sequencing was CD8+ T cells sorted from blood. These receptors all come from a woman aged 60-70 years in good health.

This rearrangement joins TRBV7-2 to TRBJ2-7, with TRBD2 as a possible D gene (5 bases). CDR3 length equals 13 residues. The germline CDR1 and CDR2 sequences are SGHTA and FQGNSA. Trimming took off 3 bases at V and 4 bases at J, with 10 bases between the two ends. The CDR3 here is CASSFSGTYEQYF. The CDR3 region has the DNA TGTGCCAGCAGCTTCTCGGGAACGTACGAGCAGTACTTC.

In this sample, this clone turned up a few times. V gene TRBV30 combines with J gene TRBJ1-1; D ambiguous. Trimming pared 0 bases from V and 5 bases from J, leaving 13 bases between. Germline loops: CDR1 GTSNPN, CDR2 SVGIG (reference sequence). The CDR3 loop spans 14 amino acids. For the CDR3, the DNA is TGTGCCTGGAGTGTAGATGGCGCGTTGACTGAAGCTTTCTTT. It specifies CAWSVDGALTEAFF.

The chain couples TRBV6-1 to TRBJ2-1; unclear D gene. Germline V gives CDR1 MNHNS, CDR2 SASEGT. The CDR3 contains 14 residues. Trimming removed 10 bases at V and 1 base at J, with 14 bases between. The CDR3 loop is CATLGPESYNEQFF. CDR3 bases: TGTGCCACCTTGGGCCCAGAGTCCTACAATGAGCAGTTCTTC.

The chain combines TRBV7-2 with TRBJ2-7, with 8 nucleotides matching TRBD1. In germline, CDR1 is SGHTA, CDR2 FQGNSA. The junction had 5 bases not matched to a gene; V was cut back by 1 base and J by 0 bases. CDR3 size: 16 residues. The CDR3, as DNA: TGTGCCAGCAGCTTAGATGACAGGGGAAGCTCCTACGAGCAGTACTTC. Its translation is CASSLDDRGSSYEQYF. Full variable domain (outside the CDR3, taken from reference TRBV7-2 and TRBJ2-7): GAGVSQSPSNKVTEKGKDVELRCDPISGHTALYWYRQSLGQGLEFLIYFQGNSAPDKSGLPSDRFSAERTGGSVSTLTIQRTQQEDSAVYLCASSLDDRGSSYEQYFGPGTRLTVT.

This chain connects TRBV11-2 to TRBJ1-2; no clear D gene. This CDR3 contains 14 residues. Trimming cost V 6 bases and J 8 bases, with 19 bases left between them. Per the germline V gene, CDR1 is SGHAT and CDR2 is FQNNGV. The CDR3 spells CASSYSGSRAGYTF. The CDR3 DNA follows: TGTGCCAGCAGTTATTCCGGGTCTCGAGCCGGCTACACCTTC.

V and J are TRBV9 and TRBJ2-7; D remains unclear. The CDR3 extends over 12 amino acids. The germline CDR1 and CDR2 sequences are SGDLS and YYNGEE. With 2 bases removed from V and 7 bases from J, the gap between germline ends came to 10 bases. CDR3 protein: CASSVSKGEQYF. DNA of the CDR3: TGTGCCAGCAGCGTGTCCAAAGGGGAGCAGTACTTC.

The chain combines TRBV5-4 with TRBJ1-1; TRBD1 aligns across 7 bases. The CDR3 extends over 13 amino acids. V lost 4 bases and J lost 8; bases outside the gene matches: 8. Germline V gene lookup returns CDR1 SGHNT and CDR2 YYREEE (reference sequence). The CDR3 is CASSPGDSREAFF. The CDR3 DNA follows: TGTGCCAGCAGCCCGGGGGACAGTAGGGAAGCTTTCTTT.

The J gene is TRBJ1-2, the V gene TRBV12-5, with a weak D call TRBD1 (5 bases). Germline assignment: CDR1 LGHNT and CDR2 FRNRAP. V was trimmed by 7 bases and J by 6 bases, leaving 21 bases between them. CDR3 length: 15 amino acids. The CDR3 bases are TGTGCTAGTGCCCAAAGTGGGAAGGGACTGGATGGCTACACCTTC. Protein product: CASAQSGKGLDGYTF.

The V and J genes are TRBV4-1 and TRBJ2-5; D is uncertain. The germline V gene has CDR1 MGHRA and CDR2 YSYEKL. CDR3 length equals 12 residues. Trimming cost V 0 bases and J 5 bases, with 4 bases left between them. In DNA, the CDR3 is TGCGCCAGCAGCCAAGATTCCGAGACCCAGTACTTC. This encodes CASSQDSETQYF.

This clone qualifies as medium-sized. This same CDR3 is encoded by further DNA sequences in the sample. The chain employs TRBV27 and TRBJ1-1, with D hard to call. V shed 2 bases and J shed 1 base, with 5 bases lying between them. This CDR3 contains 13 residues. Germline-derived CDR1 and CDR2 are MNHEY and SMNVEV (reference sequence). CDR3: CASSLQANTEAFF. The CDR3, as DNA: TGTGCCAGCAGTTTACAGGCGAACACTGAAGCTTTCTTT.

V and J are TRBV5-1 and TRBJ2-1; D gene uncertain. The CDR3 covers 14 residues. Trimming left V 0 bases short and J 6 bases short, with 10 bases between. From germline, CDR1 is SGHRS and CDR2 YFSETQ. The chain's CDR3 is CASSLGDPANEQFF. CDR3 DNA: TGCGCCAGCAGCTTGGGTGACCCTGCCAATGAGCAGTTCTTC.

The chain carries TRBV7-2 and TRBJ2-7; D gene uncertain. The V end was cut by 6 bases, the J end by 3 bases, with 6 bases between. Looked up from germline, CDR1 is SGHTA and CDR2 is FQGNSA. There are 11 residues in the CDR3. The CDR3 nucleotides read TGTGCCAGCAGGGATGGCTACGAGCAGTACTTC. It encodes CASRDGYEQYF.

The chain combines TRBV29-1 with TRBJ2-7; 7 bases are a match to TRBD1. The CDR3 loop spans 13 amino acids. The germline V gene encodes CDR1 SQVTM and CDR2 ANQGSEA. The junction had 6 bases not matched to a gene; V was cut back by 6 bases and J by 1 base. Here the CDR3 reads CSVYRGQSYEQYF. CDR3 sequence (DNA): TGCAGCGTCTACAGGGGACAATCCTACGAGCAGTACTTC.

The gene calls are TRBV2 and TRBJ1-2; a possible D gene is TRBD1 (5 bases). Trimming left V 8 bases short and J 4 bases short, with 11 bases between. CDR3 length: 12 residues. CDR1 SNHLY and CDR2 FYNNEI come from the germline V gene. Here the CDR3 reads CASPWRGYGYTF. The CDR3 nucleotides are TGTGCCAGCCCGTGGAGGGGCTATGGCTACACCTTC.

The chain uses TRBV19 and TRBJ1-2; a possible D gene is TRBD1 (5 bases). This CDR3 contains 15 residues. CDR1 and CDR2 (germline): LNHDA, SQIVND (reference sequence). Trimming cost V 4 bases and J 8 bases, with 20 bases left between them. The CDR3 nucleotides are TGTGCCAGTAGTACATCCTCGGGACCCTCAGGAGGCTACACCTTC. This encodes CASSTSSGPSGGYTF.